The 29 T cell receptor beta chains given below trace back to one sample, sequenced in a study of T cell responses to AZD1222 COVID-19 vaccine (dated by TCRdb to 2020 to 2022). The library was produced with the immunoSEQ multiplex PCR assay. This is the immuneACCESS table as TCRdb keeps it, with only in-frame sequences that have V and J called. A part of the clones is gone; compared with another copy, unresolved V genes explain less than half, and the rest is unexplained. This sample is represented by 95,000 to 150,000 clones; around 86% of them were singletons. The top ten clonotypes cover about 7.4% of the sample. The time point label, read with the paper, signifies: baseline before first vaccination. Sequenced material: peripheral blood, taken on day 0 of AZD1222 vaccination. The source of these receptors is an adult in good health.

V usage is TRBV12-3 or TRBV12-4 and J usage is TRBJ2-5; D not resolved. Trimming removed 4 bases from V and 0 bases from J, with 6 bases in between. The CDR3 extends over 13 amino acids. The chain's CDR3 is CASSYGYQETQYF. For the CDR3, the DNA is TGTGCCAGCAGTTACGGGTACCAAGAGACCCAGTACTTC.

The chain carries TRBV15 and TRBJ2-5; D not certain. This CDR3 has 13 residues. Germline V gives CDR1 LNHNV, CDR2 YYDKDF (reference sequence). Trimming left V 0 bases short and J 1 base short, with 3 bases between. The CDR3 DNA is TGTGCCACCAGCAGAGATCCCCAAGAGACCCAGTACTTC. Residues: CATSRDPQETQYF.

The chain uses TRBV3-1 (or the pseudogene TRBV3-2) and TRBJ1-3; possible D gene TRBD1, 5 bases. With 8 bases removed from V and 4 bases from J, the gap between germline ends came to 9 bases. The CDR3 loop spans 12 amino acids. Germline values: CDR1 LGHDT, CDR2 YNNKEL (reference sequence). The CDR3 reads CASRSGGNTIYF. CDR3 nucleotides: TGTGCCAGCCGATCAGGGGGAAACACCATATATTTT.

The CDR3: CASSFLRAGAYTF. The CDR3 bases are TGTGCCAGCAGTTTTTTGCGGGCAGGGGCCTACACCTTC. This chain uses TRBV12-3 or TRBV12-4 with TRBJ1-2; TRBD1 is a possible D gene (6 bases). V lost 3 bases and J 10 bases, leaving 15 bases between the germline ends. This CDR3 is 13 amino acids long.

The chain couples TRBV5-1 to TRBJ2-3; possible D gene TRBD2, 5 bases. The CDR3 totals 15 residues. V was shortened by 3 bases and J by 5 bases, with 16 bases between the two germline ends. CDR1 SGHRS and CDR2 YFSETQ come from the germline V gene. As DNA, the CDR3 is TGCGCCAGCAGCTACGGGGATAGGTTGGGAGATACGCAGTATTTT. This encodes CASSYGDRLGDTQYF.

Details on this clone: A junction end diverges from the germline sequence, so it may reflect a read error. This chain connects TRBV28 to TRBJ2-3, with D tentatively TRBD1 (6 bases). The germline V gene encodes CDR1 MDHEN and CDR2 SYDVKM. This CDR3 region has 11 residues. The CDR3 loop reads CASSQPGQRHF. The CDR3 DNA reads as TGTGCCAGCAGTCAACCGGGACAAAGGCATTTT.

CDR3: CASSGTGSYEQYF. CDR3 nucleotides: TGCGCCAGCAGCGGGACAGGTTCCTACGAGCAGTACTTC. The chain uses TRBV5-1 and TRBJ2-7; TRBD1 agrees at 8 bases. Germline V gene lookup returns CDR1 SGHRS and CDR2 YFSETQ. The CDR3 has 13 residues. Trimming removed 4 bases from V and 1 base from J; junction bases left unmatched: 1.

The chain carries TRBV18 and TRBJ2-5, with D hard to call. This CDR3 spans 14 amino acids. Trimming pared 4 bases from V and 2 bases from J, leaving 11 bases between. Germline V lookup: CDR1 KGHSH, CDR2 LQKENI. The DNA for the CDR3 is TGTGCCAGCTCACAACAGTCCTCTCAAGAGACCCAGTACTTC. The encoded protein is CASSQQSSQETQYF.

The chain has TRBV7-9 and TRBJ2-5, with 7 bases aligning to TRBD2. The CDR3 contains 15 residues. Looked up from germline, CDR1 is SEHNR and CDR2 is FQNEAQ (reference sequence). With 5 bases clipped from V and 3 bases from J, the junction kept 9 bases outside the gene matches. The CDR3 DNA reads TGTGCCAGCAGCAGCTTAGCGGGTGGAAAAGAGACCCAGTACTTC. Amino acids: CASSSLAGGKETQYF.

The chain has TRBV27 and TRBJ1-2; D is possibly TRBD1 (5 bases). V shed 0 bases and J shed 8 bases, with 13 bases lying between them. Germline V gene lookup returns CDR1 MNHEY and CDR2 SMNVEV (reference sequence). The CDR3 contains 14 residues. The CDR3 protein is CASSLSWQGEGYTF. CDR3 nucleotides: TGTGCCAGCAGTTTATCGTGGCAGGGAGAAGGCTACACCTTC.

The CDR3 protein is CASSTLDRGYGYTF. CDR3 DNA sequence: TGTGCCAGCAGTACCCTCGACAGGGGCTATGGCTACACCTTC. This chain links TRBV6-5 with TRBJ1-2; 8 positions match TRBD1. The CDR3 spans 14 residues. Germline CDR1 and CDR2: MNHEY and SVGAGI. Trimming at V came to 5 bases and at J to 4 bases, leaving 6 bases not matched to a gene.

This clone appeared once. The chain carries TRBV24-1 and TRBJ2-5; possibly TRBD2 for D (6 bases). V dropped 6 bases and J dropped 3 bases, with 7 bases sitting between them. Germline V gene sequence: CDR1 KGHDR, CDR2 SFDVKD. This CDR3 contains 12 residues. The CDR3 sequence is CATSPGEETQYF. CDR3 coding DNA: TGTGCCACCAGTCCGGGGGAAGAGACCCAGTACTTC.

The V call is TRBV30, the J call TRBJ1-3; D ambiguous. There are 14 residues in the CDR3. Germline lookup yields CDR1 GTSNPN and CDR2 SVGIG (reference sequence). Trimming pared 0 bases from V and 0 bases from J, leaving 6 bases between. The DNA for the CDR3 is TGTGCCTGGAGTGTAACCTACTCTGGAAACACCATATATTTT. Translation: CAWSVTYSGNTIYF.

The rearrangement joins TRBV5-1 to TRBJ2-1, with 11 bases matching TRBD1. Trimming cost V 2 bases and J 9 bases; bases outside gene matches: 7. Germline V gives CDR1 SGHRS, CDR2 YFSETQ. The CDR3 consists of 15 residues. The CDR3 region has the DNA TGCGCCAGCAGCTTCCTGGGACAGGGGGAGGGTGAGCAGTTCTTC. It translates to CASSFLGQGEGEQFF.

The chain joins TRBV19 to TRBJ1-4, with D uncertain. The CDR3 totals 15 residues. Trimming pared 7 bases from V and 0 bases from J, leaving 12 bases between. The germline CDR1 and CDR2 sequences are LNHDA and SQIVND (reference sequence). Here the CDR3 reads CASMSSGATNEKLFF. CDR3 DNA: TGTGCCAGTATGTCGTCAGGTGCAACTAATGAAAAACTGTTTTTT.

This clone was seen a few times. The chain uses TRBV4-1 and TRBJ2-4, with 8 bases lining up with TRBD1. Germline-derived CDR1 and CDR2 are MGHRA and YSYEKL. This CDR3 comprises 18 residues. With 0 bases clipped from V and 2 bases from J, the junction kept 9 bases outside the gene matches. DNA for the CDR3: TGCGCCAGCAGCCAAGATCTAGGCGACAGGGGAACCAAAAACATTCAGTACTTC. It is translated as CASSQDLGDRGTKNIQYF.

V and J are TRBV4-2 and TRBJ1-6, with D tentatively TRBD1 (6 bases). V lost 4 bases and J lost 5, with 18 bases in between. CDR1 and CDR2 (germline): LGHNA, YNFKEQ. This CDR3 contains 17 residues. The CDR3 region is CASSPNPGGDDNSPLHF. The CDR3 coding sequence is TGTGCCAGCAGCCCAAACCCCGGGGGCGACGATAATTCACCCCTCCACTTT.

The chain couples TRBV11-3 to TRBJ2-1, with 14 bases matching TRBD2. The CDR3 totals 14 residues. CDR1 SGHNT and CDR2 YENEEA come from the germline V gene. J lost 4 bases, V lost 8 bases, and 1 base had no gene match. The DNA for the CDR3 is TGTGCCAGCGGGACTAGCGGGAGATACAATGAGCAGTTCTTC. It specifies CASGTSGRYNEQFF.

This clone occurred once. V usage is TRBV9 and J usage is TRBJ2-1; 10 nucleotides line up with TRBD2. This CDR3 region has 15 residues. Trimming at V came to 2 bases and at J to 4 bases, leaving 3 bases not matched to a gene. Germline V lookup: CDR1 SGDLS, CDR2 YYNGEE. The CDR3 region has the DNA TGTGCCAGCAGCGTCGGGACTAGCGTATACAATGAGCAGTTCTTC. Translated: CASSVGTSVYNEQFF.

V is TRBV4-2 and J is TRBJ2-7; 7 nucleotides align to TRBD2. Unmatched junction bases numbered 10, after V lost 4 bases and J lost 7 bases. Germline V gene sequence: CDR1 LGHNA, CDR2 YNFKEQ. The CDR3 covers 14 residues. The CDR3 bases are TGTGCCAGCAGCCCGGGGACTAACCGGGGAGAGCAGTACTTC. Translating gives CASSPGTNRGEQYF.

This clone came up once. The V call is TRBV2, the J call TRBJ2-3; possible D gene TRBD1, 6 bases. There are 16 residues in the CDR3. Trimming took 6 bases from V and 5 from J, leaving 21 bases between them. CDR1 and CDR2 from the germline V gene are SNHLY and FYNNEI. The CDR3 protein is CASRGSDRSFRDTQYF. The DNA of the CDR3 is TGTGCCAGCAGGGGATCGGACAGATCGTTCAGAGATACGCAGTATTTT.

The chain joins TRBV5-1 to TRBJ1-4, with 7 positions matching TRBD1. The ends lost 4 bases at V and 7 bases at J; junction bases unmatched: 7. CDR1 is SGHRS, CDR2 YFSETQ, per germline. This CDR3 has 14 residues. This chain's CDR3 is CASSRTGVGEKLFF. The CDR3 region has the DNA TGCGCCAGCAGCCGCACAGGGGTGGGTGAAAAACTGTTTTTT.

The count of this clone is one. This chain connects TRBV3-1 (or the pseudogene TRBV3-2) to TRBJ1-2; no clear D gene. Germline V CDR1 and CDR2: LGHDT, YNNKEL (reference sequence). This CDR3 is built from 13 residues. V was shortened by 2 bases and J by 1 base, with 5 bases between the two germline ends. The CDR3 here is CASSQPYNYGYTF. The CDR3 nucleotides are TGTGCCAGCAGCCAACCTTATAACTATGGCTACACCTTC.

V usage is TRBV2 and J usage is TRBJ1-2; D perhaps matches TRBD1 (6 bases). Germline-derived CDR1 and CDR2 are SNHLY and FYNNEI. Trimming removed 6 bases from V and 2 bases from J, with 10 bases in between. CDR3 length: 13 amino acids. The CDR3 region is CASRGARNYGYTF. DNA of the CDR3: TGTGCCAGCAGGGGGGCGCGGAACTATGGCTACACCTTC.

The chain employs TRBV6-5 and TRBJ2-7; 7 positions agree with TRBD2. This CDR3 comprises 13 residues. Germline CDR1 MNHEY, CDR2 SVGAGI. Trimming at V came to 7 bases and at J to 3 bases, leaving 6 bases not matched to a gene. The CDR3 reads CASTLGGGYEQYF. CDR3 DNA: TGTGCCAGCACCCTGGGGGGGGGCTACGAGCAGTACTTC.

The chain links TRBV5-6 to TRBJ1-5; TRBD1 matches at 7 bases. The junction had 6 bases not matched to a gene; V was cut back by 4 bases and J by 2 bases. From germline, CDR1 is SGHDT and CDR2 YYEEEE. This CDR3 comprises 15 residues. This CDR3 reads CASSSRQGGNQPQHF. The DNA of the CDR3 is TGTGCCAGCAGCAGCCGACAGGGAGGCAATCAGCCCCAGCATTTT. The full variable domain, its missing parts supplied by reference TRBV5-6 and TRBJ1-5, is DAGVTQSPTHLIKTRGQQVTLRCSPKSGHDTVSWYQQALGQGPQFIFQYYEEEERQRGNFPDRFSGHQFPNYSSELNVNALLLGDSALYLCASSSRQGGNQPQHFGDGTRLSIL.

V and J are TRBV11-1 and TRBJ2-1; 10 bases fit TRBD2. CDR1 SGHAT and CDR2 FQDESV come from the germline V gene (reference sequence). This CDR3 contains 15 residues. The J segment lost 4 bases and the V segment lost 7 bases, leaving 7 bases of the junction unmatched. The CDR3 reads CASTVAGGLYNEQFF. For the CDR3, the DNA is TGTGCCAGCACCGTAGCGGGAGGCCTTTACAATGAGCAGTTCTTC.

The rearrangement uses TRBV10-3 and TRBJ2-1; TRBD2 is a possible D gene (5 bases). Trimming took off 7 bases at V and 7 bases at J, with 20 bases between the two ends. Germline lookup yields CDR1 ENHRY and CDR2 SYGVKD. The CDR3 has 15 amino acids. CDR3 region: CAIKESGVTTNEQFF. CDR3 coding DNA: TGTGCCATCAAAGAAAGCGGAGTCACGACGAATGAGCAGTTCTTC.

In nucleotides, the CDR3 is TGTGCCAGCAGTCCGGCCCCCGACACTGAAGCTTTCTTT. This codes for CASSPAPDTEAFF. This chain joins TRBV2 and TRBJ1-1; no reliable D call. Germline V gives CDR1 SNHLY, CDR2 FYNNEI. The CDR3 is 13 residues long. The ends were cut back, 5 bases at V and 3 bases at J, with 10 bases in the middle.